Following are 2 T cell receptor beta chains from one sample sequenced in a study of vaccination and CD4 T cells after COVID-19. The Oncomine TCR Beta short-read assay was applied to DNA of cultured CD4+ T cells. One entry per CDR3 protein, called by TCRdb with MiXCR from the PCR reads. The table lists roughly 20,000 distinct CDR3 sequences, approximately 44% of them singletons. Treatment reported: approximately 9-day PBMC culture with coronavirus spike peptide pools or control peptides (ViraFEST assay). Which antigens these TCRs recognize remains unknown. The sample consisted of CD4+ T cells from blood, cultured in vitro, taken after SARS-CoV-2 vaccination. These receptors originate from a human donor who had recovered from COVID-19.

This chain uses TRBV19 with TRBJ1-1; D is possibly TRBD1 (5 bases). The CDR3 runs to 14 residues. Germline V gives CDR1 LNHDA, CDR2 SQIVND (reference sequence). Trimming took 6 bases from V and 2 from J, leaving 13 bases between them. The CDR3, as DNA: TGTGCCAGTAGCATTGGGGGGGGAAACACTGAAGCTTTCTTT. It translates to CASSIGGGNTEAFF.

The table lists this clonotype with a few counts. This rearrangement joins TRBV27 to TRBJ1-1, with D perhaps matching TRBD1 (5 bases). Germline CDR1 is MNHEY and CDR2 is SMNVEV (reference sequence). There are 15 residues in the CDR3. The V end lost 3 bases, the J end lost 0 bases, and 11 bases lay between the germline ends. In DNA, the CDR3 is TGTGCCAGCAGTTTCCGACAGTCTATGAACACTGAAGCTTTCTTT. It translates to CASSFRQSMNTEAFF.